The rows below give T cell receptor beta chains drawn from one sample of a study of early stage breast cancer tumors. Method: immunoSEQ multiplex PCR; TCRdb's copy keeps in-frame clones and lacks some. This table has about 69,000 clones, 65% to 85% appearing once. Sequencing used blood. The receptors shown here come from a person in their 40s with breast cancer. The CDR3 runs from the conserved cysteine through the conserved F or W. The D gene is left open where the match is weak. The size field is filled for only some rows; it gives once, few, many or a size class.

J,D,V,size,CDR3,DNA
TRBJ1-2,.,TRBV28,.,CASSFGVWGPSGGYTF,TGTGCCAGCAGTTTTGGGGTTTGGGGGCCGTCGGGAGGCTACACCTTC
TRBJ2-7,TRBD1,TRBV18,once,CASSPGTGSGEQYF,TGTGCCAGCTCTCCCGGGACAGGGAGCGGCGAGCAGTACTTC
TRBJ1-1,.,TRBV11-2,.,CASSLVLNTEAFF,TGTGCCAGCAGCTTAGTTCTGAACACTGAAGCTTTCTTT
TRBJ1-4,.,TRBV7-9,.,CASSLRGEKLFF,TGTGCCAGCAGCTTGAGAGGTGAAAAACTGTTTTTT
TRBJ2-7,TRBD2,TRBV27,few,CASRAGRDGEQYF,TGTGCCAGCAGAGCGGGGCGTGATGGCGAGCAGTACTTC
TRBJ2-5,TRBD2,TRBV10-3,.,CAISEAGSETQYF,TGTGCCATCAGTGAAGCGGGGAGTGAGACCCAGTACTTC
TRBJ1-1,.,TRBV19,.,CASRDRGFRTTEAFF,TGTGCCAGCAGGGATAGGGGGTTTAGAACCACTGAAGCTTTCTTT
TRBJ2-7,TRBD2,TRBV27,few,CASMTSGTSYEQYF,TGTGCCAGTATGACTAGCGGGACGTCCTACGAGCAGTACTTC
TRBJ1-1,.,TRBV19,.,CASSKNRGGQGMNTEAFF,TGTGCCAGTAGCAAAAACCGGGGGGGGCAGGGGATGAACACTGAAGCTTTCTTT
TRBJ2-3,TRBD2,TRBV7-9,.,CASSLTRGRTTDTQYF,TGTGCCAGCAGCTTAACACGCGGGAGGACCACAGATACGCAGTATTTT
TRBJ1-1,TRBD1,TRBV6-1,few,CASSEYGTGARTEAFF,TGTGCCAGCAGTGAATATGGGACAGGGGCGCGGACTGAAGCTTTCTTT
TRBJ2-6,TRBD1,TRBV7-9,once,CASSLGDRVSPGANVLTF,TGTGCCAGCAGCTTAGGGGACAGGGTTTCTCCTGGGGCCAACGTCCTGACTTTC
TRBJ2-7,TRBD2,TRBV19,.,CASSIELAIPYEQYF,TGTGCCAGTAGTATAGAACTAGCGATCCCCTACGAGCAGTACTTC
TRBJ2-7,.,TRBV28,.,CASCTTVQVLEQYF,TGTGCCAGCTGCACCACCGTCCAGGTGCTCGAGCAGTACTTC
TRBJ2-7,.,TRBV18,once,CASSPRRGSINEQYF,TGTGCCAGCTCCCCCCGTCGTGGGAGCATAAACGAGCAGTACTTC
TRBJ1-2,.,TRBV10-3,few,CAISESSYGYTF,TGTGCCATCAGTGAGTCGTCTTATGGCTACACCTTC
TRBJ1-1,.,TRBV27,.,CASSPLLSSTMKFF,TGTGCCAGCAGTCCCCTTCTATCCTCAACGATGAAGTTCTTT
TRBJ1-1,.,TRBV19,.,CASSVVAELNTEAFF,TGTGCCAGTAGTGTAGTAGCGGAACTAAACACTGAAGCTTTCTTT
TRBJ1-4,TRBD1,TRBV28,.,CASSKYRGSFNEKLFF,TGTGCCAGCAGCAAATACAGGGGGAGCTTTAATGAAAAACTGTTTTTT
TRBJ1-1,.,TRBV5-1,.,CASSSFGAWNTEAFF,TGCGCCAGCAGCTCGTTTGGGGCCTGGAACACTGAAGCTTTCTTT
TRBJ1-2,TRBD1,TRBV18,.,CASSPKNDRGSHYGYTF,TGTGCCAGCTCACCCAAAAACGACAGGGGGTCTCACTATGGCTACACCTTC
TRBJ1-5,.,TRBV6-6,.,CASSYLKRSEPQHF,TGTGCCAGCAGTTACCTCAAACGGAGTGAGCCCCAGCATTTT
TRBJ1-4,.,TRBV4-1,.,CASSQDLVRITNEKLFF,TGCGCCAGCAGCCAAGATCTAGTTAGGATAACTAATGAAAAACTGTTTTTT
TRBJ2-2,.,TRBV7-6,.,CASSLVANTGELFF,TGTGCCAGCAGCTTAGTCGCGAACACCGGGGAGCTGTTTTTT
TRBJ2-4,.,TRBV7-9,once,CASSLGVGGEAKNIQYF,TGTGCCAGCAGCTTAGGAGTAGGGGGGGAAGCCAAAAACATTCAGTACTTC
TRBJ1-1,.,TRBV9,.,CASSGGHTDTEAFF,TGTGCCAGCAGCGGTGGACACACGGACACTGAAGCTTTCTTT
TRBJ2-7,TRBD2,TRBV14,.,CANRLAPEQYF,TGTGCCAATAGACTAGCTCCCGAGCAGTACTTC
TRBJ1-1,TRBD1,TRBV28,few,CASISGGPAFF,TGTGCCAGCATCTCAGGGGGCCCGGCTTTCTTT
TRBJ1-1,.,TRBV19,.,CASSMGYVNTEAFF,TGTGCCAGTAGTATGGGGTATGTGAACACTGAAGCTTTCTTT
TRBJ1-5,.,TRBV16,.,CASSQSLQGRSNQPQHF,TGTGCCAGCAGCCAAAGTCTTCAGGGACGCAGCAATCAGCCCCAGCATTTT
TRBJ1-1,.,TRBV7-8,.,CASSLALKGTNTEAFF,TGTGCCAGCAGCTTAGCGCTTAAGGGGACGAACACTGAAGCTTTCTTT
TRBJ2-1,.,TRBV4-1,.,CASSHLGEDEQFF,TGCGCCAGCAGCCATCTCGGCGAGGATGAGCAGTTCTTC
TRBJ1-3,.,TRBV28,.,CASSIRSGNTIYF,TGTGCCAGCAGCATTAGAAGCGGAAACACCATATATTTT
TRBJ2-2,TRBD1,TRBV9,.,CASSGRQGATGELFF,TGTGCCAGCAGCGGTCGACAGGGGGCGACCGGGGAGCTGTTTTTT
TRBJ2-3,TRBD2,TRBV11-3,.,CASSLRGRGADTQYF,TGTGCCAGCAGCTTACGCGGGAGGGGAGCAGATACGCAGTATTTT
TRBJ2-2,.,TRBV4-2,few,CASSLPSGTNTGELFF,TGTGCCAGCAGCCTGCCGAGCGGAACGAACACCGGGGAGCTGTTTTTT
TRBJ2-3,.,TRBV25-1,.,CASSYRVGTDTQYF,TGTGCCAGCAGCTACAGGGTTGGCACAGATACGCAGTATTTT
TRBJ2-7,.,TRBV28,.,CASSPSSRHYEQYF,TGTGCCAGCAGTCCATCAAGCAGGCACTACGAGCAGTACTTC
TRBJ1-2,.,TRBV7-3,.,CASSLSGGANYGYTF,TGTGCCAGCAGCTTAAGTGGAGGGGCTAACTATGGCTACACCTTC
TRBJ2-7,.,TRBV11-2,.,CASTLRGGSPYEQYF,TGTGCCAGCACCCTAAGGGGGGGCTCCCCCTACGAGCAGTACTTC
TRBJ1-3,.,TRBV6-1,.,CASTSIGRGNTIYF,TGTGCCAGCACGTCAATAGGGCGAGGAAACACCATATATTTT